This T cell receptor beta chain is drawn from a study of T cells in Graves' hyperthyroidism and ophthalmopathy. Reasons for excluding patients were uncontrolled infection, other autoimmune disease, pregnancy or lactation. The CDR3 sequence is 13 residues long. The V segment lost 9 bases and the J segment 8 bases; nucleotides outside the gene matches: 7. Germline values: CDR1 MNHEY, CDR2 SMNVEV (reference sequence). Regarding this clonotype: The antigen is not known.

Points from the study as a whole: The majority of expanded thyroid clonotypes above 0.001 also appeared in blood.

RNA transcripts were the template for amplifying TCR beta CDR3 regions. The HTBI set primed first-round TCR CDR3 RT-PCR. One entry per CDR3 protein results from TCRdb running MiXCR on the multiplex PCR reads. The sample records about 600,000 distinct CDR3 sequences, roughly 16% being singletons. The TCR originated in a woman in her thirties or forties with Graves' ophthalmopathy. Sequencing input: blood. The rearrangement links TRBV27 to TRBJ1-4; TRBD1 matches 9 bases. Here the CDR3 reads CASSGTGKEKLFF. The CDR3 DNA is TGTGCCAGTTCCGGGACAGGGAAAGAAAAACTGTTTTTT.